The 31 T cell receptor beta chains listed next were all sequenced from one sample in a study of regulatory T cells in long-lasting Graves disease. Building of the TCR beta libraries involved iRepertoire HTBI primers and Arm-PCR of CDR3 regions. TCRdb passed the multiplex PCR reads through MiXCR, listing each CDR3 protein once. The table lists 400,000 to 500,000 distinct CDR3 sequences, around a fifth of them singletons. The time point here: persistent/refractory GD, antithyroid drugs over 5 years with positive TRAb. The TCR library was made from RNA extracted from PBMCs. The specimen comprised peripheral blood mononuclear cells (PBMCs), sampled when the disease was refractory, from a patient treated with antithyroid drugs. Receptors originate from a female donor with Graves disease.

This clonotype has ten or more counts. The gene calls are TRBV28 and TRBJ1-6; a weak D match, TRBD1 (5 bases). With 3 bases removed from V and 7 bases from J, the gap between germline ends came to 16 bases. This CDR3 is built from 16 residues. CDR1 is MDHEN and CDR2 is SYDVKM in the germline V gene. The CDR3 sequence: CASSFPRGGVNSPLHF. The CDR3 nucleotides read TGTGCCAGCAGTTTCCCTCGGGGAGGGGTAAATTCACCCCTCCACTTT.

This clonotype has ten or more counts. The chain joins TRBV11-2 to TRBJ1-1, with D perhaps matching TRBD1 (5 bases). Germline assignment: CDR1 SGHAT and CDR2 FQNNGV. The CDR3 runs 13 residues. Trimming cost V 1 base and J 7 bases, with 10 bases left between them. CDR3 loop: CASSLGEGYEAFF. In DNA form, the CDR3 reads TGTGCCAGCAGCTTAGGAGAGGGGTATGAAGCTTTCTTT.

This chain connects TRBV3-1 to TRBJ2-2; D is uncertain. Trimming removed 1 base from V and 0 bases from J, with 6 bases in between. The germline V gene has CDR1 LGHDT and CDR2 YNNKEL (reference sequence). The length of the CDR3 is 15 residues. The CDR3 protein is CASSQGVANTGELFF. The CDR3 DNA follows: TGTGCCAGCAGCCAAGGGGTCGCGAACACCGGGGAGCTGTTTTTT.

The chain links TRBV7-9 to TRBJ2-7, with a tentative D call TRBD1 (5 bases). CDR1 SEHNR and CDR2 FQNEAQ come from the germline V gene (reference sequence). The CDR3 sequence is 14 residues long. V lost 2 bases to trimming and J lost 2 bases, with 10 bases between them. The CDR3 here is CASSLSQGPYEQYF. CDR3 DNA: TGTGCCAGCAGCTTATCGCAGGGCCCCTACGAGCAGTACTTC.

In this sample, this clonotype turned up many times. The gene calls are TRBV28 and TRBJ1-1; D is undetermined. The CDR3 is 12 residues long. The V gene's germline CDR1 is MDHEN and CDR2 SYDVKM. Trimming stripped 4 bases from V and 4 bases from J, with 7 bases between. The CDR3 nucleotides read TGTGCCAGCAGTTCTCCGGGCACTGAAGCTTTCTTT. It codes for CASSSPGTEAFF.

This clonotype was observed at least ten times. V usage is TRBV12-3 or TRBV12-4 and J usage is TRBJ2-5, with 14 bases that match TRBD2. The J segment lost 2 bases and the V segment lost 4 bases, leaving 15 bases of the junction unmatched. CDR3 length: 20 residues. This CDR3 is CASSSTNPRLAGGLQETQYF. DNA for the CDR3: TGTGCCAGCAGTTCCACGAACCCACGACTAGCGGGAGGGTTACAAGAGACCCAGTACTTC.

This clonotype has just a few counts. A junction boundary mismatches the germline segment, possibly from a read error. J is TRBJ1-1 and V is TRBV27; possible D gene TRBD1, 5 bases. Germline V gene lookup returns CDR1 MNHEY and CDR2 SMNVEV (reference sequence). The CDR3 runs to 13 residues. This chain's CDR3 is CASTLGAGTEAFF. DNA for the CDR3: TGTGCCAGCACTTTAGGGGCTGGGACTGAAGCTTTCTTT.

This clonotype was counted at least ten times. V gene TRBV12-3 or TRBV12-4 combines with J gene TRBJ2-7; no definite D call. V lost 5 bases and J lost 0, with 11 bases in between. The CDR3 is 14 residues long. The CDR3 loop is CASSALGSSYEQYF. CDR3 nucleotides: TGTGCCAGCAGTGCCCTGGGGTCCTCCTACGAGCAGTACTTC.

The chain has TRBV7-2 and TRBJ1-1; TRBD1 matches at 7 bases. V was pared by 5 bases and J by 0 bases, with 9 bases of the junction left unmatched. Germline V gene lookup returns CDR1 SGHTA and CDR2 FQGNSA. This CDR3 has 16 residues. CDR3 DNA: TGTGCCAGCAGCCCACAGGGGCTTTTAATGAACACTGAAGCTTTCTTT. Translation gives CASSPQGLLMNTEAFF. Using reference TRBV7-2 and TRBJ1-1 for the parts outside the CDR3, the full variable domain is GAGVSQSPSNKVTEKGKDVELRCDPISGHTALYWYRQSLGQGLEFLIYFQGNSAPDKSGLPSDRFSAERTGGSVSTLTIQRTQQEDSAVYLCASSPQGLLMNTEAFFGQGTRLTVV.

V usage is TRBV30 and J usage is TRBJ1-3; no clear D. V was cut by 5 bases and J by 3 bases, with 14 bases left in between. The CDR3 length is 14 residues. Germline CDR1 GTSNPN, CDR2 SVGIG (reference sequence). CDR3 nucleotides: TGTGCCTGGGGCGAAGGGTCCCGTGGAAACACCATATATTTT. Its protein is CAWGEGSRGNTIYF.

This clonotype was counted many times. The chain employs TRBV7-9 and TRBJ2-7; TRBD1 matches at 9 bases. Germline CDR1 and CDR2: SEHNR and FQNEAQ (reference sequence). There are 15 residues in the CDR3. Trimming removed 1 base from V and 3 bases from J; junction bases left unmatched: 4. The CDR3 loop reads CASSLVGGQGYEQYF. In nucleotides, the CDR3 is TGTGCCAGCAGCTTAGTAGGGGGACAGGGCTACGAGCAGTACTTC.

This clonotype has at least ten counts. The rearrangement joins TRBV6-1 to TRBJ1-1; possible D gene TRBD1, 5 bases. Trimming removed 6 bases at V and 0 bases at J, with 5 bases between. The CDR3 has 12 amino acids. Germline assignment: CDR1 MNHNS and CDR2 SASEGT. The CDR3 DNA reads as TGTGCCAGCAGGGGACTGAACACTGAAGCTTTCTTT. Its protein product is CASRGLNTEAFF.

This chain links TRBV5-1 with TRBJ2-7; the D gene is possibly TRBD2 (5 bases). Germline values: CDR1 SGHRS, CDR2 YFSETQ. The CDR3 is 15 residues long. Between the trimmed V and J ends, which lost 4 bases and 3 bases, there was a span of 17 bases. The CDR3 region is CASSPRRQWFYEQYF. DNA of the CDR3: TGCGCCAGCAGCCCGCGGAGGCAGTGGTTCTACGAGCAGTACTTC.

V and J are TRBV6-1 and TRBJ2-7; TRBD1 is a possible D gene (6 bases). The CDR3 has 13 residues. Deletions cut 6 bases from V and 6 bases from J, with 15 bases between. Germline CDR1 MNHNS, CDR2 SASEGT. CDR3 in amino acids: CASRPGPGAEQYF. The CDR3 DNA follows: TGTGCCAGCAGGCCGGGCCCAGGGGCCGAGCAGTACTTC.

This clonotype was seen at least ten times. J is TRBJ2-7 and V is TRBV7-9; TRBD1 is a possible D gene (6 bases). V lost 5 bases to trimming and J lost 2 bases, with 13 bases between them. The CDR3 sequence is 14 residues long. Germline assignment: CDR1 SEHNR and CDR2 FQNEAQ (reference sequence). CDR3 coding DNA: TGTGCCAGCAGCCCGACCCGACAGGCCTACGAGCAGTACTTC. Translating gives CASSPTRQAYEQYF.

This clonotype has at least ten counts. The CDR3 nucleotides are TGTGCCAGCAGCCAACCTCCACTAGACGAGCAGTACTTC. It encodes CASSQPPLDEQYF. J is TRBJ2-7 and V is TRBV28; tentative D call: TRBD2 (5 bases). Looked up from germline, CDR1 is MDHEN and CDR2 is SYDVKM. V shed 6 bases and J shed 5 bases, with 14 bases lying between them. CDR3 length: 13 amino acids.

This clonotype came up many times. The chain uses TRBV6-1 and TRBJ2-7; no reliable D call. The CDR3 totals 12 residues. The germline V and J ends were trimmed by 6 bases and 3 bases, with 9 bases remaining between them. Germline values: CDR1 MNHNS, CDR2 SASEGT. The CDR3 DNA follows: TGTGCCAGCAGCGGCCAGTACTACGAGCAGTACTTC. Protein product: CASSGQYYEQYF.

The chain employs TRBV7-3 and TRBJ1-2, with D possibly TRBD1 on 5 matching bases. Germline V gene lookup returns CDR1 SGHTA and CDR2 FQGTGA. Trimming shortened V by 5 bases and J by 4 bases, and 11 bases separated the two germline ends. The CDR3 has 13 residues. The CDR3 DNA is TGTGCCAGCAGCCTCGGGGGAATCTATGGCTACACCTTC. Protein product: CASSLGGIYGYTF.

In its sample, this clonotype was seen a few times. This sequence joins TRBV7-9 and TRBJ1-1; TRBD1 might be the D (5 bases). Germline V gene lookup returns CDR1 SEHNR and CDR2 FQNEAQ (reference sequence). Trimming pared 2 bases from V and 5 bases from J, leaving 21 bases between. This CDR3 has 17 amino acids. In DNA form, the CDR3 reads TGTGCCAGCAGCTTAAGGACGGGCCATCAGGGTATGACTGAAGCTTTCTTT. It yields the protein CASSLRTGHQGMTEAFF.

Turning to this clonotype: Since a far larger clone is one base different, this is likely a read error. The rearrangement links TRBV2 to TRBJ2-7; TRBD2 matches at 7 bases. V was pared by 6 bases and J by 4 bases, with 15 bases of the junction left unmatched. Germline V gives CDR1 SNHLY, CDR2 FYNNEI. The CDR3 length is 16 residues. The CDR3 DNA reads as TGTGCCAGCAGCTACACGCTCGGCGGGAGCTCTTACGAGCAGTACTTC. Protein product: CASSYTLGGSSYEQYF.

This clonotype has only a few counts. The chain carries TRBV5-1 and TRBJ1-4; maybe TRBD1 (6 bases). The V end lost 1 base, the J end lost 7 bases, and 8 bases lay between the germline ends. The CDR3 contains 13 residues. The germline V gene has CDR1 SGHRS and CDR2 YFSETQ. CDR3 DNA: TGCGCCAGCAGCTTGTCAGGGGTTGAAAAACTGTTTTTT. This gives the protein CASSLSGVEKLFF.

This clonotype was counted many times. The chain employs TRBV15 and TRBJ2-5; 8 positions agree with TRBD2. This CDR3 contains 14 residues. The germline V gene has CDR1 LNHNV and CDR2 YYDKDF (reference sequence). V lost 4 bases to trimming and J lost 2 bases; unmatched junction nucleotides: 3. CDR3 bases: TGTGCCACCAGCACCCCGGGAGGGCAAGAGACCCAGTACTTC. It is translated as CATSTPGGQETQYF.

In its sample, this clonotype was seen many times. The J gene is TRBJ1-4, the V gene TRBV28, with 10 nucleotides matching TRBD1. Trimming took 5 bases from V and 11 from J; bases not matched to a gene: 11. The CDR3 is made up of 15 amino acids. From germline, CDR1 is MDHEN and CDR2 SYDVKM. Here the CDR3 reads CASSRPGQGRGKLFF. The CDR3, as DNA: TGTGCCAGCAGTCGTCCGGGACAGGGGCGGGGGAAACTGTTTTTT.

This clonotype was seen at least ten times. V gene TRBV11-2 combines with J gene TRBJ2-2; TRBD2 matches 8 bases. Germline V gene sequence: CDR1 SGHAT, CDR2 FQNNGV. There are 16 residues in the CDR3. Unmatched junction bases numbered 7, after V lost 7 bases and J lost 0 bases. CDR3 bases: TGTGCCAGCACCCTTTTTAGCGGGGCGAACACCGGGGAGCTGTTTTTT. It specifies CASTLFSGANTGELFF. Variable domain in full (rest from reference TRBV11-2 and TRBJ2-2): EAGVAQSPRYKIIEKRQSVAFWCNPISGHATLYWYQQILGQGPKLLIQFQNNGVVDDSQLPKDRFSAERLKGVDSTLKIQPAKLEDSAVYLCASTLFSGANTGELFFGEGSRLTVL.

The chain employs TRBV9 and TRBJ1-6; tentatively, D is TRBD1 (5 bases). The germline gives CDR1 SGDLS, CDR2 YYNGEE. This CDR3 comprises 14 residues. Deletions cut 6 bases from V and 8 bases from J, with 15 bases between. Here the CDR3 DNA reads TGTGCCAGCAACCGGGACCCGCCGGATTCACCCCTCCACTTT. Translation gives CASNRDPPDSPLHF.

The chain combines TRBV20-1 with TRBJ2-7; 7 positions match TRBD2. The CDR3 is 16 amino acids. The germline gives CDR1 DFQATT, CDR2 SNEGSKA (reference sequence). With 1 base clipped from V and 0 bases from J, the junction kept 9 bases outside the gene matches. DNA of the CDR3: TGCAGTGCTAGAGCTCCTAGCGGATTCCCCTCCTACGAGCAGTACTTC. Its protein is CSARAPSGFPSYEQYF.

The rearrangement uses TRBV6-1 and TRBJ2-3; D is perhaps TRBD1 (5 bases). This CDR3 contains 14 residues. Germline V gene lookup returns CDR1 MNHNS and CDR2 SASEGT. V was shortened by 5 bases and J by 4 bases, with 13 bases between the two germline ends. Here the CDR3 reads CASSRWGRADTQYF. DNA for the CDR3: TGTGCCAGCAGTCGCTGGGGCCGGGCAGATACGCAGTATTTT.

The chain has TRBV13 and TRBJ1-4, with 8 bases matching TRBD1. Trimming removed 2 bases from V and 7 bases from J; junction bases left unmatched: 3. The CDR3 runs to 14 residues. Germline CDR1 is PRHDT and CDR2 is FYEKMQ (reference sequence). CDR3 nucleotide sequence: TGTGCCAGCAGCTTACGCAGGGGGCCTGAAAAACTGTTTTTT. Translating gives CASSLRRGPEKLFF.

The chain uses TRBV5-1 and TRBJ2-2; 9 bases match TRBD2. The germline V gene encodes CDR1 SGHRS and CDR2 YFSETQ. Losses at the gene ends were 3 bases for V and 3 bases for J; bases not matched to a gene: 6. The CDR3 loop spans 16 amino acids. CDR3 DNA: TGCGCCAGCAGCTCGTTAGCGGGAGTCGACACCGGGGAGCTGTTTTTT. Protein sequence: CASSSLAGVDTGELFF.

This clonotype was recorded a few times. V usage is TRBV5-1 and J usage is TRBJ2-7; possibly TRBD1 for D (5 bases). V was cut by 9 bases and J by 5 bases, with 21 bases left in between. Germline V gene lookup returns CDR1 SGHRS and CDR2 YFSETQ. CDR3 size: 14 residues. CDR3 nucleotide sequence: TGCGCCATCCCGAGGCGGAACAAGGGGAACGAGCAGTACTTC. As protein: CAIPRRNKGNEQYF.

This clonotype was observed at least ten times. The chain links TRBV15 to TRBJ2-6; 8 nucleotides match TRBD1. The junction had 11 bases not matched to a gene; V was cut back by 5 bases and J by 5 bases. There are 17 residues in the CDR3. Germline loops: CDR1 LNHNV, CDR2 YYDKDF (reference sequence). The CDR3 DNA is TGTGCCACCAGCCGAAGGACAGGGATTCCCTGGGCCAACGTCCTGACTTTC. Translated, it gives CATSRRTGIPWANVLTF.